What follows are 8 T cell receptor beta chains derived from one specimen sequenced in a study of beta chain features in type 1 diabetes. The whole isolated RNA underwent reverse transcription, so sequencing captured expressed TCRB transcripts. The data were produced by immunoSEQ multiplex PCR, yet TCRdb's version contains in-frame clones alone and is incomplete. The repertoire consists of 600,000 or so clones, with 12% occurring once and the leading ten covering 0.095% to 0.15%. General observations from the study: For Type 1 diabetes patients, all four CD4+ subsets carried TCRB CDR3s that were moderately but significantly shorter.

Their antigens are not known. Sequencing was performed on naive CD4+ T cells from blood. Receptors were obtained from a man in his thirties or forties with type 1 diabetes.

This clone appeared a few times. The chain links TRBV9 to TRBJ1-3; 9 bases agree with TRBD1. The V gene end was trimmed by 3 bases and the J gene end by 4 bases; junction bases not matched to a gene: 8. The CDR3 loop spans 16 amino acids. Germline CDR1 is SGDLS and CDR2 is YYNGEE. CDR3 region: CASSEAQGAAGNTIYF. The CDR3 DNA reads TGTGCCAGCAGCGAGGCACAGGGGGCTGCAGGAAACACCATATATTTT.

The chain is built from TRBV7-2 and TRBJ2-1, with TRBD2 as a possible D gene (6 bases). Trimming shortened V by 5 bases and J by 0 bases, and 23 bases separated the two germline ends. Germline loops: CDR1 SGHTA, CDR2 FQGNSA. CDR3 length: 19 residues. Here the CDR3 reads CASSRPRDFLQSSYNEQFF. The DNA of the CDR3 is TGTGCCAGCAGCCGCCCCAGGGACTTCCTCCAAAGCTCCTACAATGAGCAGTTCTTC. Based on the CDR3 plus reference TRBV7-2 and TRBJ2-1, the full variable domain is GAGVSQSPSNKVTEKGKDVELRCDPISGHTALYWYRQSLGQGLEFLIYFQGNSAPDKSGLPSDRFSAERTGGSVSTLTIQRTQQEDSAVYLCASSRPRDFLQSSYNEQFFGPGTRLTVL.

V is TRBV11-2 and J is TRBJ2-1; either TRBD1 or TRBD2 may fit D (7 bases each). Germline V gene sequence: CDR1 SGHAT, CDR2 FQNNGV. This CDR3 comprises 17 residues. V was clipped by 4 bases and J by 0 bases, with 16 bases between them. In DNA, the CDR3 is TGTGCCAGCAGCTCCAGGGGGGGGCTAGCCTCCTACAATGAGCAGTTCTTC. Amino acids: CASSSRGGLASYNEQFF.

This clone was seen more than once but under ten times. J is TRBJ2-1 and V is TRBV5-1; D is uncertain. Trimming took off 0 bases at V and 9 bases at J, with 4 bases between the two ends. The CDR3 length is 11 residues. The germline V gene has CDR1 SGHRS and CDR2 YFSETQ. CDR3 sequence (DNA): TGCGCCAGCAGCTTGGGGGTTGAGCAGTTCTTC. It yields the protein CASSLGVEQFF.

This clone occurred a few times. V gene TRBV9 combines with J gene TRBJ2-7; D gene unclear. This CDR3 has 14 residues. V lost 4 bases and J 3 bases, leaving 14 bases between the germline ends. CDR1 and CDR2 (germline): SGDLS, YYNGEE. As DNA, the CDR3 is TGTGCCAGCAGCCCAGCCCTTGTGAACTACGAGCAGTACTTC. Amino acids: CASSPALVNYEQYF.

In DNA, the CDR3 is TGTGCCAGCAGCCCACCTATGGGGACCAGCTCCTATAATTCACCCCTCCACTTT. It codes for CASSPPMGTSSYNSPLHF. The chain combines TRBV7-2 with TRBJ1-6, with D perhaps TRBD1 (5 bases). The CDR3 sequence is 18 residues long. Germline-derived CDR1 and CDR2 are SGHTA and FQGNSA. Trimming pared 5 bases from V and 0 bases from J, leaving 17 bases between.

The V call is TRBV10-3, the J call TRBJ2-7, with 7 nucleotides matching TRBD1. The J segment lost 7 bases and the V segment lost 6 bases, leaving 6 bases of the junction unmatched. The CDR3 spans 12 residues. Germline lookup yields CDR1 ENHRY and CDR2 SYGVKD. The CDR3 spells CAIRDRSEEQYF. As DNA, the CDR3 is TGTGCCATCAGGGACAGGTCGGAAGAGCAGTACTTC.

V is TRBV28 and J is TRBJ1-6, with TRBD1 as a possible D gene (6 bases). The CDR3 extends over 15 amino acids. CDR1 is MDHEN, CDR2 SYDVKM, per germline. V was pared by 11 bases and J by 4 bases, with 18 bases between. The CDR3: CAEQSGGPYNSPLHF. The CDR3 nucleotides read TGTGCCGAACAGTCGGGGGGGCCTTATAATTCACCCCTCCACTTT.